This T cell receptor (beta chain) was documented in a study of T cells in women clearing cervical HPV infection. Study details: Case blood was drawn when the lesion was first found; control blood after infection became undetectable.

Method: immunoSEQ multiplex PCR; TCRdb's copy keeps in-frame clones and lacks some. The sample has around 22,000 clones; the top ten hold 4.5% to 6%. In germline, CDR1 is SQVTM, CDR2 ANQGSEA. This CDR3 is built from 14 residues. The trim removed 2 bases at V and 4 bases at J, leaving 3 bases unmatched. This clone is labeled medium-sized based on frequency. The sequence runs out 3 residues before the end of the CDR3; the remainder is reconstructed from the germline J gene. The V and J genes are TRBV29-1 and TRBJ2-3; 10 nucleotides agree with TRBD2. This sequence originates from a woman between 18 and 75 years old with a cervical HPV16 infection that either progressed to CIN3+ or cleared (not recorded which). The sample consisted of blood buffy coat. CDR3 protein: CSVELAGESDTQYF. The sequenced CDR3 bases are TGCAGCGTTGAACTAGCGGGAGAGTCAGATACG.